What follows are 28 T cell receptor beta chains derived from one specimen sequenced in a study of T cell responses to AZD1222 COVID-19 vaccine. Assay used: immunoSEQ multiplex PCR; TCRdb lists only in-frame clones, some missing. This table has about 150,000 clones, under 95% appearing once. The specimen comprised peripheral blood, sampled 28 days after the second AZD1222 dose. The receptor set was obtained from an adult who received the AZD1222 COVID-19 vaccine.

The CDR3 bases are TGTGCCAGCAGCTTGGCCCCTCAAGGTCAGCCCCAGCATTTT. Amino acids: CASSLAPQGQPQHF. The chain uses TRBV5-6 and TRBJ1-5; D is undetermined. The germline gives CDR1 SGHDT, CDR2 YYEEEE. This CDR3 spans 14 amino acids. Trimming took off 0 bases at V and 6 bases at J, with 10 bases between the two ends.

The V gene is TRBV19, the J gene TRBJ1-4; D possibly corresponds to TRBD1 (6 bases). The V end was cut by 5 bases, the J end by 0 bases, with 25 bases between. This CDR3 is 20 amino acids long. CDR1 is LNHDA, CDR2 SQIVND, per germline (reference sequence). The CDR3 DNA sequence: TGTGCCAGTAGTGCGAAACCGGGACAACGGACCTCAACAACTAATGAAAAACTGTTTTTT. This sequence encodes CASSAKPGQRTSTTNEKLFF.

The chain is built from TRBV2 and TRBJ1-1; D is undetermined. Germline assignment: CDR1 SNHLY and CDR2 FYNNEI. V gave up 8 bases and J gave up 1 base, with 14 bases separating them. The CDR3 length is 14 residues. The CDR3 DNA sequence: TGTGCCAGCGAACCCGTGGTGGGGAACACTGAAGCTTTCTTT. Encoded protein: CASEPVVGNTEAFF.

The chain combines TRBV14 with TRBJ2-5; D gene unclear. The germline CDR1 and CDR2 sequences are SGHDN and FVKESK. The CDR3 sequence is 12 residues long. The V end lost 4 bases, the J end lost 7 bases, and 10 bases lay between the germline ends. CDR3 coding DNA: TGTGCCAGCAGCCCCTCGAGGTTGACCCAGTACTTC. The encoded protein is CASSPSRLTQYF.

The rearrangement joins TRBV6-2 or TRBV6-3 to TRBJ2-7, with D perhaps TRBD2 (5 bases). The CDR3 extends over 13 amino acids. Germline lookup yields CDR1 MNHEY and CDR2 SVGEGT. V shed 2 bases and J shed 6 bases, with 11 bases lying between them. Written as DNA, the CDR3 is TGTGCCAGCAGTTACCCCCCCCGGGGCGAGCAGTACTTC. This encodes CASSYPPRGEQYF.

This chain links TRBV6-5 with TRBJ1-1, with D unclear. CDR1 MNHEY and CDR2 SVGAGI come from the germline V gene. The V end was cut by 7 bases, the J end by 0 bases, with 12 bases between. This CDR3 has 14 residues. In nucleotides, the CDR3 is TGTGCCAGCAAGATCGGGGAATTGAACACTGAAGCTTTCTTT. Translating it yields CASKIGELNTEAFF.

V usage is TRBV6-5 and J usage is TRBJ2-2; TRBD1 might be the D (5 bases). The V gene lost 2 bases and the J gene lost 6 bases, with 13 bases spanning the gap. The CDR3 consists of 15 residues. In germline, CDR1 is MNHEY, CDR2 SVGAGI. CDR3 sequence reads: CASSYKARVAGELFF. The DNA of the CDR3 is TGTGCCAGCAGTTACAAAGCCAGGGTGGCCGGGGAGCTGTTTTTT.

Concerning this clone itself: Different DNA sequences within this sample yield the same CDR3. This chain joins TRBV20-1 and TRBJ2-1; a possible D gene is TRBD2 (5 bases). The CDR3 contains 11 residues. V was shortened by 3 bases and J by 10 bases, with 10 bases between the two germline ends. CDR1 and CDR2 from the germline V gene are DFQATT and SNEGSKA (reference sequence). The CDR3: CSARAGLEQFF. The CDR3 DNA is TGCAGTGCTAGGGCCGGACTCGAGCAGTTCTTC.

V gene TRBV6-5 combines with J gene TRBJ1-1; D unclear. The CDR3 sequence is 15 residues long. Germline V gene sequence: CDR1 MNHEY, CDR2 SVGAGI. V shed 5 bases and J shed 5 bases, with 18 bases lying between them. Here the CDR3 reads CASSNSAAMWTEAFF. The CDR3 coding sequence is TGTGCCAGCAGTAATTCCGCAGCCATGTGGACTGAAGCTTTCTTT.

This rearrangement joins TRBV11-3 to TRBJ2-3; the match to TRBD2 covers 12 bases. There are 19 residues in the CDR3. Germline loops: CDR1 SGHNT, CDR2 YENEEA. The J segment lost 2 bases and the V segment lost 2 bases, leaving 11 bases of the junction unmatched. Here the CDR3 DNA reads TGTGCCAGCAGCTTATGGACCCTAGCGGGAGGGAGCACCACAGATACGCAGTATTTT. It yields the protein CASSLWTLAGGSTTDTQYF.

This clone was found once. The chain carries TRBV15 and TRBJ1-1, with D possibly being TRBD1 (6 bases). V shed 8 bases and J shed 1 base, with 17 bases lying between them. CDR3 length: 15 amino acids. Germline CDR1 and CDR2: LNHNV and YYDKDF (reference sequence). CDR3 residues: CATSVRGGPNTEAFF. The CDR3, as DNA: TGTGCCACCTCGGTCCGGGGGGGGCCGAACACTGAAGCTTTCTTT.

The chain employs TRBV18 and TRBJ2-3; 11 positions match TRBD1. Unmatched junction bases numbered 5, after V lost 2 bases and J lost 1 base. CDR3 size: 17 residues. Germline CDR1 KGHSH, CDR2 LQKENI. As DNA, the CDR3 is TGTGCCAGCTCACCATTTCAGGGACAGGGGGGCACAGATACGCAGTATTTT. It yields the protein CASSPFQGQGGTDTQYF.

The chain has TRBV19 and TRBJ1-6; 7 bases line up with TRBD1. The germline gives CDR1 LNHDA, CDR2 SQIVND (reference sequence). CDR3 length: 15 amino acids. The trim removed 8 bases at V and 6 bases at J, leaving 10 bases unmatched. The CDR3 DNA follows: TGTGCCAGTCAATTTAGGACAGGCGGTAATTCACCCCTCCACTTT. It translates to CASQFRTGGNSPLHF.

This chain uses TRBV19 with TRBJ2-1; 8 bases agree with TRBD2. The V gene end was trimmed by 4 bases and the J gene end by 6 bases; junction bases not matched to a gene: 5. The length of the CDR3 is 14 residues. CDR1 is LNHDA, CDR2 SQIVND, per germline (reference sequence). CDR3 nucleotides: TGTGCCAGTAGTAAACTAGCGGACGTCAATGAGCAGTTCTTC. Protein product: CASSKLADVNEQFF.

The rearrangement joins TRBV6-5 to TRBJ2-7, with D hard to call. Deletions cut 2 bases from V and 2 bases from J, with 7 bases between. This CDR3 comprises 13 residues. Germline lookup yields CDR1 MNHEY and CDR2 SVGAGI. The CDR3 region has the DNA TGTGCCAGCAGTTACCCCGAGGCCTACGAGCAGTACTTC. Translated, it gives CASSYPEAYEQYF.

The rearrangement uses TRBV28 and TRBJ1-1, with TRBD1 matching 7 bases. The CDR3 consists of 14 residues. V lost 8 bases, J lost 11 bases, and 17 bases stayed unmatched. Germline values: CDR1 MDHEN, CDR2 SYDVKM. In nucleotides, the CDR3 is TGTGCCAGCGCTCAGGGGGGCACACAGGAGGGGGCTTTCTTT. Amino acids: CASAQGGTQEGAFF.

The chain links TRBV6-1 to TRBJ1-5; perhaps TRBD1 as D (6 bases). CDR1 is MNHNS, CDR2 SASEGT, per germline. CDR3 size: 15 residues. V shed 1 base and J shed 0 bases, with 7 bases lying between them. The CDR3 sequence is CASSEGQVSNQPQHF. The DNA for the CDR3 is TGTGCCAGCAGTGAAGGACAGGTTAGCAATCAGCCCCAGCATTTT.

The gene calls are TRBV4-1 and TRBJ1-4, with TRBD1 identical over 8 bases. CDR1 and CDR2 (germline): MGHRA, YSYEKL. Losses at the gene ends were 0 bases for V and 8 bases for J; bases not matched to a gene: 17. This CDR3 spans 19 amino acids. CDR3 bases: TGCGCCAGCAGCCAAGACTCGATTCCGGGACAGGCTGCCGGAGAAAAACTGTTTTTT. This gives the protein CASSQDSIPGQAAGEKLFF.

This chain connects TRBV5-5 to TRBJ2-1; possible D gene TRBD1, 8 bases. The CDR3 contains 14 residues. V lost 0 bases to trimming and J lost 6 bases, with 10 bases between them. Germline V CDR1 and CDR2: SGHKS, YYEKEE (reference sequence). The CDR3 sequence is CASSLDRGGNEQFF. The DNA for the CDR3 is TGTGCCAGCAGCTTGGACAGGGGGGGCAATGAGCAGTTCTTC.

The rearrangement joins TRBV7-3 to TRBJ2-7, with TRBD1 identical over 9 bases. Germline CDR1 reads SGHTA; CDR2 reads FQGTGA. The CDR3 length is 15 residues. The V and J ends lost 5 bases and 1 base, in that order; junction bases with no gene match: 6. CDR3 coding DNA: TGTGCCAGCAGCCCACAGACAGGGGGTTCCTACGAGCAGTACTTC. Protein sequence: CASSPQTGGSYEQYF.

With respect to this clone: Other nucleotide sequences from this sample produce the same CDR3. The rearrangement joins TRBV28 to TRBJ1-2; possible D gene TRBD1, 6 bases. V dropped 2 bases and J dropped 2 bases, with 6 bases sitting between them. The germline V gene has CDR1 MDHEN and CDR2 SYDVKM. The CDR3 is 13 residues long. The chain's CDR3 is CASSLRGNYGYTF. The DNA of the CDR3 is TGTGCCAGCAGTTTAAGGGGGAACTATGGCTACACCTTC.

The chain recombines TRBV10-3 with TRBJ2-1, with 12 bases lining up with TRBD2. The V segment lost 3 bases and the J segment 6 bases; nucleotides outside the gene matches: 9. The CDR3 extends over 17 amino acids. Germline V gene data show CDR1 as ENHRY and CDR2 as SYGVKD. The CDR3: CAISEALAGGGINEQFF. The CDR3 DNA is TGTGCCATCAGTGAAGCACTAGCGGGAGGAGGGATCAATGAGCAGTTCTTC.

The chain combines TRBV5-1 with TRBJ1-1; 7 nucleotides align to TRBD1. V shed 4 bases, J shed 3 bases, and the junction held 3 bases outside the gene matches. Germline-derived CDR1 and CDR2 are SGHRS and YFSETQ. The CDR3 totals 13 residues. The CDR3 DNA follows: TGCGCCAGCAGCCCCAGGGGGGACACTGAAGCTTTCTTT. Translating gives CASSPRGDTEAFF. The whole variable domain, filled in from reference TRBV5-1 and TRBJ1-1, reads KAGVTQTPRYLIKTRGQQVTLSCSPISGHRSVSWYQQTPGQGLQFLFEYFSETQRNKGNFPGRFSGRQFSNSRSEMNVSTLELGDSALYLCASSPRGDTEAFFGQGTRLTVV.

The CDR3 nucleotides are TGTGCCAGCAGCCTGGGGGGAGCCAAAAACATTCAGTACTTC. Its protein is CASSLGGAKNIQYF. V and J are TRBV9 and TRBJ2-4, with TRBD2 as a possible D gene (6 bases). CDR3 size: 14 residues. Between the trimmed V and J ends, which lost 4 bases and 0 bases, there was a span of 8 bases. Germline lookup yields CDR1 SGDLS and CDR2 YYNGEE.

The chain recombines TRBV2 with TRBJ2-7; TRBD1 matches 9 bases. The CDR3 totals 15 residues. The trim removed 10 bases at V and 3 bases at J, leaving 13 bases unmatched. The germline V gene has CDR1 SNHLY and CDR2 FYNNEI. Here the CDR3 DNA reads TGTGCCATCGATTCTTCGGGGACAGGGAGCTACGAGCAGTACTTC. It translates to CAIDSSGTGSYEQYF.

V and J are TRBV19 and TRBJ2-7, with 10 bases matching TRBD2. The V gene's germline CDR1 is LNHDA and CDR2 SQIVND (reference sequence). The V and J ends lost 4 bases and 1 base, in that order; junction bases with no gene match: 7. CDR3 length: 16 residues. The CDR3, as DNA: TGTGCCAGTAGTAGCCAGACTAGCGGGCCGTCCTACGAGCAGTACTTC. It is translated as CASSSQTSGPSYEQYF. Based on the CDR3 plus reference TRBV19 and TRBJ2-7, the full variable domain is DGGITQSPKYLFRKEGQNVTLSCEQNLNHDAMYWYRQDPGQGLRLIYYSQIVNDFQKGDIAEGYSVSREKKESFPLTVTSAQKNPTAFYLCASSSQTSGPSYEQYFGPGTRLTVT.

The chain recombines TRBV21-1 with TRBJ1-4; TRBD1, the table's D call, was not compared with the DNA. TRBV21-1 is marked as a pseudogene. The CDR3 runs to 16 residues. CDR3 region: CASSGRGGTGDEKLFF. The CDR3 nucleotides read TGTGCCAGCAGCGGCCGAGGGGGGACAGGAGATGAAAAACTGTTTTTT.

The chain recombines TRBV6-5 with TRBJ2-1; the D gene is possibly TRBD2 (5 bases). Trimming took 6 bases from V and 5 from J, leaving 14 bases between them. CDR3 size: 14 residues. Germline CDR1 is MNHEY and CDR2 is SVGAGI. CDR3 nucleotides: TGTGCCAGCAGGGACTCACTTGCTCACAATGAGCAGTTCTTC. Residues: CASRDSLAHNEQFF.